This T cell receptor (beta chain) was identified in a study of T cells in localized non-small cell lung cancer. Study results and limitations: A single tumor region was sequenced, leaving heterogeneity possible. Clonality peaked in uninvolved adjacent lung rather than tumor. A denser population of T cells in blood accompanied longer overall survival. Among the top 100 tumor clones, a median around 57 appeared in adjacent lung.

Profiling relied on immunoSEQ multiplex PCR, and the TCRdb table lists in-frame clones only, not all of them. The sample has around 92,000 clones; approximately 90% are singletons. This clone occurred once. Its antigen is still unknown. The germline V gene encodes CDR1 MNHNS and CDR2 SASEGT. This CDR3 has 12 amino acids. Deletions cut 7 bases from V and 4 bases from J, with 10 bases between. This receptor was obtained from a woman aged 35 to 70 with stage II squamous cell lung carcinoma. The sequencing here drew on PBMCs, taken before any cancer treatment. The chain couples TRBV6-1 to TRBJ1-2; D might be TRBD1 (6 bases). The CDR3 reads CASTRDTYGYTF. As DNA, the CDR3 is TGTGCCAGCACACGGGACACCTATGGCTACACCTTC.